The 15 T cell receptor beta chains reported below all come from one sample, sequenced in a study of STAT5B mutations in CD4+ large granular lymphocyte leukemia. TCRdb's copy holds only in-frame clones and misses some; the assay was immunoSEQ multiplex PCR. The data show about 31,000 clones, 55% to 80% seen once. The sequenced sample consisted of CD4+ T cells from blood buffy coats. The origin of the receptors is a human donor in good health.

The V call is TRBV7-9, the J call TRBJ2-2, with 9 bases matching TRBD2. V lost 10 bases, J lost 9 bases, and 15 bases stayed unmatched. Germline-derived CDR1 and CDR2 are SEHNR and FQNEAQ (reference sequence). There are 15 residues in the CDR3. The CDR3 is CATTPASGDIRELFF. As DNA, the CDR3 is TGTGCCACTACCCCGGCTAGCGGGGACATTCGGGAGCTGTTTTTT. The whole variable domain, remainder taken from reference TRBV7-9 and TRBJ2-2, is DTGVSQNPRHKITKRGQNVTFRCDPISEHNRLYWYRQTLGQGPEFLTYFQNEAQLEKSRLLSDRFSAERPKGSFSTLEIQRTEQGDSAMYLCATTPASGDIRELFFGEGSRLTVL.

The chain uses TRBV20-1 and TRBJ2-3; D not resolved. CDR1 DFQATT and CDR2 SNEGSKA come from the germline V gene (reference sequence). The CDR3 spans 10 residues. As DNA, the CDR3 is TGCAGACCGGACACAGATACGCAGTATTTT. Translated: CRPDTDTQYF.

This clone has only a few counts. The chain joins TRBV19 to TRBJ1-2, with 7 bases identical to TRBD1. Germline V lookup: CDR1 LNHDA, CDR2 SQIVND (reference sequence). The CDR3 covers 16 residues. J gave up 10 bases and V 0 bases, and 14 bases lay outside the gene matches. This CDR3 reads CASSIDRVRDSSDYTF. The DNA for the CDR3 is TGTGCCAGTAGTATAGATCGTGTTAGGGACAGCTCGGACTACACCTTC.

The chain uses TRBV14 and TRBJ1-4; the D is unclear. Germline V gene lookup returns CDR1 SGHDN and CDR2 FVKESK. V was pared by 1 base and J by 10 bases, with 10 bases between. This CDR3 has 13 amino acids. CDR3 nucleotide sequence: TGTGCCAGCAGCCAAGGCCCGGGCGGAAAACTGTTTTTT. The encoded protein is CASSQGPGGKLFF.

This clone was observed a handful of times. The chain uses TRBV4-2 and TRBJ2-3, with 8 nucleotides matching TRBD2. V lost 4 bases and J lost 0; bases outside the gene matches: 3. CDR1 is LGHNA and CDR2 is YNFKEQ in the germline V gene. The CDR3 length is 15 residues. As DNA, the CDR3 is TGTGCCAGCAGCCTCGGGGGGGCGAGCACAGATACGCAGTATTTT. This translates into CASSLGGASTDTQYF.

CDR3 sequence reads: CASSFTDTQYF. The DNA of the CDR3 is TGTGCCAGCAGCTTCACAGATACGCAGTATTTT. The chain uses TRBV7-8 and TRBJ2-3; D gene uncertain. Germline V gene sequence: CDR1 SGHVS, CDR2 FQNEAQ. The CDR3 contains 11 residues. V shed 3 bases and J shed 2 bases, with 0 bases lying between them.

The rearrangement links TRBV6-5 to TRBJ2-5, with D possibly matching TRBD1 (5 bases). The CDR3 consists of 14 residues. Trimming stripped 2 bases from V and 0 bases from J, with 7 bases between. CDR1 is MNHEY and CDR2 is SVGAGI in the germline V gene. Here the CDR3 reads CASSYRGYQETQYF. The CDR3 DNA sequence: TGTGCCAGCAGTTACAGGGGCTACCAAGAGACCCAGTACTTC.

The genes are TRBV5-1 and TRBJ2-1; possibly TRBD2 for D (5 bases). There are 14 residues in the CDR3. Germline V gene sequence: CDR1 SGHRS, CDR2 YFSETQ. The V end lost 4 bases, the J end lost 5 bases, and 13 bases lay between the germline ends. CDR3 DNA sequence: TGCGCCAGCAGCCCCGGGATTCCTAACAATGAGCAGTTCTTC. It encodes CASSPGIPNNEQFF.

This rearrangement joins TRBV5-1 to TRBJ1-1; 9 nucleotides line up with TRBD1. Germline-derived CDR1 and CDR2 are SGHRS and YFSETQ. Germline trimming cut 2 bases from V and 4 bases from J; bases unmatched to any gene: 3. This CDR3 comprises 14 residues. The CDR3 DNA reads TGCGCCAGCAGCTTAGGACAGGGGACCACTGAAGCTTTCTTT. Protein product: CASSLGQGTTEAFF. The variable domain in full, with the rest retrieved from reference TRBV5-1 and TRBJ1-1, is KAGVTQTPRYLIKTRGQQVTLSCSPISGHRSVSWYQQTPGQGLQFLFEYFSETQRNKGNFPGRFSGRQFSNSRSEMNVSTLELGDSALYLCASSLGQGTTEAFFGQGTRLTVV.

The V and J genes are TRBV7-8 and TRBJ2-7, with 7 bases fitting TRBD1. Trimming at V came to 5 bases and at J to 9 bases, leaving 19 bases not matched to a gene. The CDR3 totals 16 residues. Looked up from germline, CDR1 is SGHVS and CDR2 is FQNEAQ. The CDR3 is CASSLGTVGTLRWQYF. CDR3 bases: TGTGCCAGCAGCCTAGGGACAGTTGGAACCTTACGATGGCAGTACTTC.

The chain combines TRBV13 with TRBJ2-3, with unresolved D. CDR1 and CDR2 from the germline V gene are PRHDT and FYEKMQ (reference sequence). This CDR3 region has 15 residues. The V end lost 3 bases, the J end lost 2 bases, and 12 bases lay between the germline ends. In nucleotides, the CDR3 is TGTGCCAGCAGCTTGGCTGGAACGAACACAGATACGCAGTATTTT. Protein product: CASSLAGTNTDTQYF.

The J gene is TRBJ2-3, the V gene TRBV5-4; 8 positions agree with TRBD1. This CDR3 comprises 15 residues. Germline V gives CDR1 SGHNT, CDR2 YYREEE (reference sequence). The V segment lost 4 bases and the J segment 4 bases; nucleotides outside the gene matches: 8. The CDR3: CASSRTGRSADTQYF. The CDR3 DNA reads TGTGCCAGCAGCCGGACAGGGAGAAGCGCAGATACGCAGTATTTT.

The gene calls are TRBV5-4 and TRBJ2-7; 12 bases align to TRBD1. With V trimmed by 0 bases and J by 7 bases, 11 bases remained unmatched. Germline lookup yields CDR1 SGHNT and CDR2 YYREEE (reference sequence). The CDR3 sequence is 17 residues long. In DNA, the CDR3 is TGTGCCAGCAGCTTGGCACCCCCGGGACAGGGGGCGGAAGAGCAGTACTTC. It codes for CASSLAPPGQGAEEQYF. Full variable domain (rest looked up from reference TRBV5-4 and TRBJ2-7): ETGVTQSPTHLIKTRGQQVTLRCSSQSGHNTVSWYQQALGQGPQFIFQYYREEENGRGNFPPRFSGLQFPNYSSELNVNALELDDSALYLCASSLAPPGQGAEEQYFGPGTRLTVT.

The CDR3 spells CASSFPGSVDYGYTF. CDR3 DNA: TGTGCCAGCAGCTTCCCGGGGAGCGTCGACTATGGCTACACCTTC. This chain connects TRBV5-6 to TRBJ1-2; D not resolved. Germline V gene data show CDR1 as SGHDT and CDR2 as YYEEEE. The CDR3 totals 15 residues. V was cut by 2 bases and J by 3 bases, with 14 bases left in between. Using reference TRBV5-6 and TRBJ1-2 for the parts outside the CDR3, the full variable domain is DAGVTQSPTHLIKTRGQQVTLRCSPKSGHDTVSWYQQALGQGPQFIFQYYEEEERQRGNFPDRFSGHQFPNYSSELNVNALLLGDSALYLCASSFPGSVDYGYTFGSGTRLTVV.

CDR3 loop: CASSVDEGQPQHF. As DNA, the CDR3 is TGTGCCAGCAGCGTTGATGAGGGTCAGCCCCAGCATTTT. J is TRBJ1-5 and V is TRBV9; no clear D. This CDR3 region has 13 residues. Germline-derived CDR1 and CDR2 are SGDLS and YYNGEE. V was cut by 2 bases and J by 6 bases, with 9 bases left in between.